This T cell receptor beta chain derives from a study of shared T cell receptors in the human thymus. Profiling relied on immunoSEQ multiplex PCR, and the TCRdb table lists in-frame clones only, not all of them. The sample shows some 700,000 clones, approximately 83% of them seen only once. The count of this clone is one. Germline CDR1 MGHRA, CDR2 YSYEKL. The CDR3 extends over 12 amino acids. Trimming left V 4 bases short and J 11 bases short, with 12 bases between. The same data also went into a second study, on human thymus T cells. In that study: Healthy Finnish infants undergoing corrective surgery for congenital heart defects were the donors. Resections removed during corrective heart surgery provided the thymus tissue used. Seemingly biased V and J gene usage marked thymic and blood repertoires. Highly overlapping thymic repertoires in unrelated individuals were reported by related research.

This TCR was sampled from a girl less than two years old with a congenital heart defect. The sequencing input was thymocytes. This chain links TRBV4-1 with TRBJ1-5; D not certain. The CDR3 sequence is CASSPIPGSQHF. DNA for the CDR3: TGCGCCAGCAGCCCTATACCGGGATCCCAGCATTTT.